This T cell receptor beta chain was found in a study of blood T cell repertoires in COVID-19. Profiling relied on immunoSEQ multiplex PCR, and the TCRdb table lists in-frame clones only, not all of them. The sample shows 100,000 to 150,000 clones, 80% to 90% of them seen only once. Trimming took 3 bases from V and 1 from J, leaving 6 bases between them. This CDR3 is built from 13 residues. CDR1 SGHNT and CDR2 YENEEA come from the germline V gene. Input material: peripheral blood. The sequence came from a man older than 75 with active or convalescent COVID-19. The gene calls are TRBV11-3 and TRBJ1-1; no firm D call. CDR3 in amino acids: CASSLAGNTEAFF. DNA of the CDR3: TGTGCCAGCAGCTTGGCAGGGAACACTGAAGCTTTCTTT. Full variable domain (remainder filled in from reference TRBV11-3 and TRBJ1-1): EAGVVQSPRYKIIEKKQPVAFWCNPISGHNTLYWYLQNLGQGPELLIRYENEEAVDDSQLPKDRFSAERLKGVDSTLKIQPAELGDSAVYLCASSLAGNTEAFFGQGTRLTVV.